Sequencing of this TCR beta chain was carried out in a study of cytomegalovirus exposure and HLA in healthy donors (dated by TCRdb to 2016 to 2017). Study-wide context: According to an earlier analysis of a few hundred of the donors, 150 million to 200 million T cells yielded 90 million to 140 million unique TCR beta sequences and about 300 Gb of sequence data. Every discovery cohort repertoire had been produced on one sequencing platform. Along with the approximately 600-subject first cohort, a separate validation cohort of over a hundred different subjects was used. In an earlier analysis of roughly 580 of the donors, high-throughput TCR beta sequencing was used to judge whether each TCR beta V gene segment behaved as functional or pseudogenic. Among the approximately 430 genotyped donors, around 81% belonged to the genetic ancestry cluster associated with self-reported Caucasian donors. Typing coverage differed by locus: A, B, C, DRB1 and DQB1 were typed in about 629-640 donors, DQA1 in about 500, DPA1 in approximately 600, and DPB1 in around 490. The later analysis used no new phenotypic data to find candidate immune exposures, relying instead on TCR beta sequences and their occurrence across donors. Because of strong linkage in the cohort, roughly five DR-DQ haplotypes were treated as single units for association and clustering. Alongside the repertoire data, information on donor age, sex, ethnicity and CMV serostatus was compiled. A later analysis re-analyzed previously published TCR beta repertoires from 666 donors and added high-resolution HLA genotyping to study TCR occurrence patterns. To predict cytomegalovirus infection status, the study combined high-throughput TCR immunosequencing, statistical association of individual TCRs with disease status, and machine learning. In a later genetic analysis, genome-wide SNP genotypes for 398 of the 666 donors were used, and that subset was treated as a discovery cohort. Across about 370 genotyped donors of the cohort, an average of roughly 230,000 unique TCR beta nucleotide sequences per donor were sequenced, and approximately 17% of those sequences were non-productive. HLA typing included class I and class II loci at four-digit resolution. An early release that covered 500 to 800 HLA-typed donors contained around 300 gigabases of sequencing data and around 85 million unique TCR sequences. The study profiled the T cell repertoires of 500 to 800 subjects by immunosequencing and related them to cytomegalovirus serostatus. The study was designed to test whether signatures of past pathogen exposure could be identified by cataloging public T cell receptors.

Comments on this clone: The clone's antigen remains unknown. The sample holds no much larger clone one base away, and base qualities are not on file.

The investigation overall reported the following: The classifier was reported to diagnose cytomegalovirus status with high specificity and sensitivity in both the original cohort and the validation cohort. A further reported finding was that TCR beta sequences accurately predicted the HLA-A and HLA-B alleles for most subjects in the first cohort. When HLA alleles, especially DR and DQ, strongly co-occurred, attributing TCR associations to individual alleles was difficult. A later analysis found that most CMV-associated TCR beta chains appeared HLA-restricted, with HLA associations seemingly driven largely by CMV exposure. In a later analysis, HLA-associated TCR beta chains showed more clonal expansion and lower generation probabilities than non-associated chains that were equally common. Three of the identified cytomegalovirus-associated TCR beta chains were confirmed in vitro to be specific for cytomegalovirus antigens. Sequencing depth was assumed to be roughly uniform across donors in the presence/absence analyses, though that assumption may not hold. Compared with the approximately 700-donor mean, donors in an Asian-associated ancestry cluster had fewer N-insertions in productive TCRs, according to a later genetic analysis. While some public TCRs were present in many individuals, most TCR sequences turned up only very rarely across donors. According to a later analysis, TCR association rates differed among HLA loci, with DRB1 alleles showing the most associated TCRs and HLA-C alleles showing the fewest. Linkage disequilibrium might explain the correlated functional status among segregating V segments, but an unknown experimental factor could not be ruled out. The study listed 164 TCR beta chains as associated with cytomegalovirus. In a later genetic analysis, a missense DCLRE1C variant was associated with V-gene and J-gene trimming of TCR beta chains, and the association was replicated in an independent cohort. A later analysis reported that several top co-occurrence clusters appeared linked to parvovirus B19, influenza, CMV and Epstein-Barr virus. Specific HLA alleles were associated with about 17,000 TCR beta sequences at a false discovery rate of 0.05 in a later analysis. Some IMGT-functional V segments, including TRBV6-2 and TRBV6-3, could not be told apart with the 87-base-pair reads, so those segments were excluded. The authors suggested that the approach could potentially be extended to other disease states and immunological phenotypes. About 17 rarely observed V segments, including chromosome 9 orphons, were excluded from the earlier analysis of approximately 500 of the donors because counts were too low. A cluster of highly shared sequence variants was judged likely to represent a technical artifact of the sequencing pipeline. For the cohort, immune exposure information was limited to CMV serostatus. In an earlier analysis of some 550 of the donors, most TCR beta V segments were observed in productive rearrangements about 90% or about 30% of the time, broadly matching IMGT annotations. Because HLA typing was unavailable for some donors at each locus, only the typed subset was used in association tests. This cohort had only TCR beta chains sequenced, and the lack of alpha or paired-chain data limited which features could be detected.

CDR1 and CDR2 (LNHDA, SQIVND) derive from the germline V gene (reference sequence). V and J lose 2 bases and 5 bases, and a span of 10 bases separates them. The CDR3 spans 13 residues, from the cysteine through the phenylalanine. Of the read, only the CDR3 DNA is kept; its 39 bases are in frame from base 1. Library preparation employed the immunoSEQ multiplex PCR assay. A mixture of 60 forward primers for TCR Vbeta segments and 13 reverse primers for TCR Jbeta segments was used in the multiplex PCR. The CDR3 region of rearranged TCR beta genes was amplified from genomic DNA with a multiplex PCR assay. On the Illumina HiSeq System, the amplified TCR beta libraries were sequenced as 87-base-pair reads. The authors' pipeline ran thus. A later analysis counted tens of millions of unique TCR beta chains across the 500 to 850 repertoires, and some 11 million of these chains were shared by at least two donors. To remove PCR and sequencing errors, raw reads were error-corrected and collapsed into unique sequences using a nearest-neighbor algorithm that merged closely related sequences. CDR3 sequences were aligned to IMGT reference sequences to assign V, D and J gene segments. For a sequence to be retained, a match of at least six nucleotides was required to both a V gene segment and a J gene segment. A rearrangement was called productive if the CDR3 had no stop codons and remained in frame with V and J, and every other rearrangement was called non-productive. CDR3 was defined according to IMGT convention as the region running from the second conserved V-encoded cysteine to the conserved J-encoded phenylalanine. Sequences without an unambiguous match to a single V gene segment were excluded from the earlier analysis of almost 600 of the donors. An earlier analysis of about 590 of the donors classified V segments as functional when productive rearrangements were above 56.7% and as segregating when the standard deviation between donors was above 5%. To diagnose cytomegalovirus status from the catalog of TCR beta chain sequences, a statistical classification framework was built. In a later analysis, TCR nucleotide sequences were compared against IMGT/GENE-DB human TR gene sequences so that V and J genes could be assigned. A later analysis assigned CDR3 sequences and most-parsimonious VDJ recombination scenarios with the TCRdist pipeline. In a later analysis, each TCR beta chain was defined by its CDR3 amino acid sequence together with its V-gene family, and reads without a unique V-gene family were excluded. To address suspected cross-contamination and a sequencing artifact, a later analysis removed 550 to 750 highly shared, low-generation-probability nucleotide sequences. In a later analysis, a clonal expansion index for each public chain was calculated from normalized within-repertoire ranks of inferred template counts. Generation probabilities in a later analysis came from a VDJ recombination model fitted to out-of-frame rearrangements, and those results were checked against IGoR. In a later analysis, TCR-TCR, TCR-HLA and TCR-CMV co-occurrence was scored with hypergeometric tests, and a repertoire-size bias correction was applied to TCR pairs. In a later analysis, false discovery rates were estimated by permuting HLA or CMV assignments 20 times. A later analysis grouped co-occurring TCRs with DBSCAN, adding TCRdist sequence similarity when clustering within HLA-allele-positive subsets. Repertoires with fewer than 30,000 or more than 120,000 public chains were left out of co-occurrence clustering, as were five repertoires with anomalous nucleotide sharing. This is the immuneACCESS table as TCRdb keeps it, with only in-frame sequences that have V and J called. A part of the clones is gone; compared with another copy, unresolved V genes explain less than half, and the rest is unexplained. V, J and clone size were drawn from that table, and D and trimming were deduced from the DNA. In all, the sample holds 77,000 or so clones, and roughly 76% of those were seen once. The top ten hold 5.5% to 8.5% of the sample.

The cohort consisted of 666 healthy bone marrow donors. Cohort members were all nominally healthy when sampled, although unrecorded immune exposures were likely present. The donor tested CMV seronegative, placing the donor among the 350 to 400 seronegative members of the cohort. Each donor provided a peripheral blood sample, and peripheral blood mononuclear cells were used for TCR beta sequencing. Genomic DNA extraction from the blood cell samples was performed with the Qiagen DNeasy Blood Extraction Kit. The chain joins TRBV19 to TRBJ2-7, with an unclear D gene assignment. The source of this sequence is a woman between 40 and 55 years old in good health and CMV-seronegative. Sequencing was done on a sample of PBMCs. CDR3 loop: CASSIPPVNEQYF. The nucleotide sequence reads TGTGCCAGTAGTATACCCCCCGTAAACGAGCAGTACTTC.